This T cell receptor beta chain was obtained from a study of shared clonotypes between healthy human individuals (dated by TCRdb to the early 2020s). Describing the broader study: The cohort included a few men and two women between 18 and 49 years of age. The study deeply sequenced blood TCR repertoires of five healthy adults to estimate repertoire size and the extent of clonotype sharing between individuals. Libraries were prepared and TCR repertoires were sequenced by different laboratories using diverse techniques, in order to increase sequencing depth and limit assay-specific biases. Per donor, leukapheresis produced somewhere between about 0.94 and 9.5 billion PBMCs. For each donor, three plates each were used for CD4 naive and CD4 memory, two plates were used for CD8 naive, and one plate was used for CD8 memory. General conclusions and limits of the study: Higher generation probabilities were observed for clonotypes shared by all four sorted-subset donors than for non-shared clonotypes. The genetic and exposure-history diversity represented was limited by the small number of donors. Larger estimated clonotype richness was generally found for naive subsets than for memory subsets. Pairwise subsampling indicated that sequencing depth was expected to affect the degree of clonotype sharing among donors. Only blood was sampled, and tissue TCR repertoires likely differ from those in blood. About 5% of naive CD4, around 3.6% of naive CD8, about 2.5% of memory CD4, and around 0.4% of memory CD8 clonotypes were shared across several donors. Incomplete sequencing was indicated by rarefaction of sorted-subset datasets, despite the large sequencing depth.

The donors were healthy, HIV-negative adults who had no recently reported acute infections or vaccinations. All donors were Caucasian adults living in Nashville, Tennessee, USA. CD4+ T cells were enriched by magnetic negative selection, after which naive cells were positively selected on CD45RA and the negative fraction was taken as the memory subset. After blood collection by leukapheresis, PBMCs were isolated using Ficoll-Histopaque density gradient centrifugation and then cryopreserved in the vapor phase of liquid nitrogen. Purity and quantity of every magnetically sorted T cell population were checked by analytical flow cytometry. Genomic DNA was isolated from each sorted fraction and quantified by UV absorbance on a Nanodrop 2000c. TCR CDR3 regions were amplified from genomic DNA by multiplex PCR using the deep immunoSEQ assay. Extracted genomic DNA from each cell subset was distributed evenly across all wells of several immunoSEQ 96-well plates, and each plate was treated as a replicate. For sorted subsets, roughly 190 ng of genomic DNA, equivalent to tens of thousands of T cell genomes, went into each replicate PCR. Purified libraries were measured with a Qubit 3.0 fluorometer, size-checked on a Bioanalyzer 2100, and measured again with the KAPA Library Quantification kit. Each immunoSEQ 96-well plate was sequenced on its own single-read 150-cycle Illumina NextSeq 550 flow cell. Under the source paper's analysis protocol: Because the immunoSEQ output included only junctional sequences and no quality scores, the filtering could not be the same as the filtering used for full-length reads. Sequences were annotated with PyIR, a Python wrapper for IgBLAST v1.9, using IMGT germline references to assign V/J genes and CDR3. Reads were filtered out if the reads had weak V/J assignments (E-value above 1e-6), no CDR3, stop codons, out-of-frame junctions, or ambiguous translated residues. V3J clonotypes were defined by identical inferred V gene, J gene, and CDR3 amino acid sequence. Percentage overlap between repertoires was computed as shared unique clonotypes divided by the size of the smaller repertoire. Three approaches were used to assess repertoire richness: RTK rarefaction, the Chao1 estimator, and Recon v2.1 estimates of unobserved clonotypes. OLGA was used to compute generation probabilities for all TCRbeta clonotypes that the gDNA method yielded from a few donors. TCRdb provides this immuneACCESS table in a form limited to in-frame rearrangements. Some clones are lacking; in checked studies, under half of them reflect an unresolved V gene, and why the rest are absent is not known. For V, J and clone size, that table is used; D and trimming come from the DNA. The table for this sample lists under 2.5 million clones; around 93% of them were counted only once. The ten biggest clones cover approximately 0.39% of the sample.

Concerning this clone: The specificity of this receptor is unknown. It has no much larger one-base neighbor in the sample; base qualities were not kept.

The receptor's source is a young man in good health. Some clones in this sample may be carry-over from other donors' samples. The specimen sequenced was naive CD4+ T cells from PBMCs. This sample's cell subset or site label indicates: CD45RA+ positively selected.

The nucleotide sequence reads as follows: TGTGCCAGCAGCAACGAGACGCCCACATGGGAAAAACTGTTTTTT. Translation gives CASSNETPTWEKLFF. The chain employs TRBV21-1 and TRBJ1-4. TRBV21-1 is noted as a pseudogene. Counted from cysteine to phenylalanine, this CDR3 has 15 amino acids. The only DNA kept is the CDR3, 45 bases in frame from the first base.